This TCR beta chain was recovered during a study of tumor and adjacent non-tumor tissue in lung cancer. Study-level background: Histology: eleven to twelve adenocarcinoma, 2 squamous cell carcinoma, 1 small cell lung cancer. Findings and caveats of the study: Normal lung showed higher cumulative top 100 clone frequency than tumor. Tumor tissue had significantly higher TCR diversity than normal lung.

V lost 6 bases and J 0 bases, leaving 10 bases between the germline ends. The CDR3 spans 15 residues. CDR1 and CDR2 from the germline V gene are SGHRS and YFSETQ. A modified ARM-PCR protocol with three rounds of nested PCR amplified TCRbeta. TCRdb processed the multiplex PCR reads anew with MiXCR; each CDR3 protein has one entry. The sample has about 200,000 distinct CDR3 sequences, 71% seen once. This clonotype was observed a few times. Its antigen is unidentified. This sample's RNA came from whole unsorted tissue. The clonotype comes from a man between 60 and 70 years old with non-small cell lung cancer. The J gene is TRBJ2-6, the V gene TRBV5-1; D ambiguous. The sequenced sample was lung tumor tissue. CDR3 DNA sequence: TGCGCCAGCAACTCTCAAAACTCTGGGGCCAACGTCCTGACTTTC. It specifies CASNSQNSGANVLTF. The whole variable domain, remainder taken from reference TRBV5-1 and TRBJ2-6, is KAGVTQTPRYLIKTRGQQVTLSCSPISGHRSVSWYQQTPGQGLQFLFEYFSETQRNKGNFPGRFSGRQFSNSRSEMNVSTLELGDSALYLCASNSQNSGANVLTFGAGSRLTVL.